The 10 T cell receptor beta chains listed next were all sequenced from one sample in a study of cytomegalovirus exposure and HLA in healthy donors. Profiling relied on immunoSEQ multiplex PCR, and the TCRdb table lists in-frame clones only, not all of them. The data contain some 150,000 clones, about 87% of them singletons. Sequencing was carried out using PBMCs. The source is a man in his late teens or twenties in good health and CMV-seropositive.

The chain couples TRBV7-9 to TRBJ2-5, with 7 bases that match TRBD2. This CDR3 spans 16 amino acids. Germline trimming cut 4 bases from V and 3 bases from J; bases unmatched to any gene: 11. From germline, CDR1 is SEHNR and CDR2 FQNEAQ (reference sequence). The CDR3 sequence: CASSSPGGLREETQYF. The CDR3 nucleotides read TGTGCCAGCAGCTCCCCGGGGGGACTCCGGGAAGAGACCCAGTACTTC.

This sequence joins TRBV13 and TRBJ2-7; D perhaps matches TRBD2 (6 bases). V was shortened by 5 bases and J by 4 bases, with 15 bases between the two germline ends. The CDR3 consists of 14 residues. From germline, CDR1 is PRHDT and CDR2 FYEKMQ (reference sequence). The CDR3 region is CASSPGTGQYEQYF. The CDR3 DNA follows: TGTGCCAGCAGCCCCGGGACTGGCCAGTACGAGCAGTACTTC.

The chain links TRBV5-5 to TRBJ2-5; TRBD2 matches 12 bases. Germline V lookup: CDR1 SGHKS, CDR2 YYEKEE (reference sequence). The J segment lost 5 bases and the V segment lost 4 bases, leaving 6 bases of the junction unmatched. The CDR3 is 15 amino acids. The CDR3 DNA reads TGTGCCAGCAGCCCCCGACTAGCGGGGGTTGAGACCCAGTACTTC. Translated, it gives CASSPRLAGVETQYF.

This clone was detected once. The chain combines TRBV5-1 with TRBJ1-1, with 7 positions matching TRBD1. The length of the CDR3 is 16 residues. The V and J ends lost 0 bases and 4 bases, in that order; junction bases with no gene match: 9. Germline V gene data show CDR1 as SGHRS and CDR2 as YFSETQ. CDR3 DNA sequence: TGCGCCAGCAGCTTGGGGACAGGAGGGCGGAGCACTGAAGCTTTCTTT. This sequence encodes CASSLGTGGRSTEAFF.

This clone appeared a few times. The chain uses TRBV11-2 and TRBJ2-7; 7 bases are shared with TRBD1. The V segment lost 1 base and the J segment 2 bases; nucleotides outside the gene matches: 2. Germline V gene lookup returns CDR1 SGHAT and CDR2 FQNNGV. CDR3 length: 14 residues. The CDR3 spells CASSLGQGAYEQYF. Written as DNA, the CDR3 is TGTGCCAGCAGCTTAGGGCAGGGGGCCTACGAGCAGTACTTC.

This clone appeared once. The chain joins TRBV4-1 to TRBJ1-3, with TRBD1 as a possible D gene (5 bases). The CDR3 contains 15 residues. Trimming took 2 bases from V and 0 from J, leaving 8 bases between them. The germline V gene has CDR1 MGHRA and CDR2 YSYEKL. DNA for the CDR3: TGCGCCAGCAGCCAACCCAGGGACTCTGGAAACACCATATATTTT. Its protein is CASSQPRDSGNTIYF.

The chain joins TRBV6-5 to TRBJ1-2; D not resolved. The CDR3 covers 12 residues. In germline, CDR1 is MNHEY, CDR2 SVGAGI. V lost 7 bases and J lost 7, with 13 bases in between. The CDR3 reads CASTYSGFGYTF. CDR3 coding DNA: TGTGCCAGCACATATTCAGGTTTTGGCTACACCTTC.

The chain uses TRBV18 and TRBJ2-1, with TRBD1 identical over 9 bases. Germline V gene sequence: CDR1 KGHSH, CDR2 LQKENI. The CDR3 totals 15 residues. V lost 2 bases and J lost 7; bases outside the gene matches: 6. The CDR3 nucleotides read TGTGCCAGCTCACCAGGGACAGGGAGGGAGAATGAGCAGTTCTTC. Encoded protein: CASSPGTGRENEQFF.

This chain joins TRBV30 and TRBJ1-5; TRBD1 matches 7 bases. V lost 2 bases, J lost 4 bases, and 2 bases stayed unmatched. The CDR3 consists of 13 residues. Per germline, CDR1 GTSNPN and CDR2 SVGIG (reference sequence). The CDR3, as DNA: TGTGCCTGGAGTCAACAGGGGAATCAGCCCCAGCATTTT. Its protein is CAWSQQGNQPQHF.

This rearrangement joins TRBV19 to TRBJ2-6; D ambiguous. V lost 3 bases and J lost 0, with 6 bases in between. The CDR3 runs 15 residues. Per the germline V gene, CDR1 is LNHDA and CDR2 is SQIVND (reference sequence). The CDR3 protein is CASSIGFSGANVLTF. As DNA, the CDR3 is TGTGCCAGTAGTATCGGGTTCTCTGGGGCCAACGTCCTGACTTTC.